The T cell receptor (beta chain) described here comes from a study of OX40 agonist ivuxolimab in advanced cancers. Method: immunoSEQ multiplex PCR; TCRdb's copy keeps in-frame clones and lacks some. Among 19,000 or so clones listed, around 73% were seen once. CDR1 and CDR2 from the germline V gene are MNHEY and SVGAGI. This CDR3 has 14 amino acids. Trimming at V came to 5 bases and at J to 7 bases, leaving 7 bases not matched to a gene. The TCR sequence derives from an adult with an advanced solid tumor such as melanoma, head and neck, liver or kidney cancer. The starting material was CD4+ or CD8+ T cells sorted from blood, obtained in a trial of the OX40 agonist ivuxolimab. V usage is TRBV6-5 and J usage is TRBJ1-5; 8 bases fit TRBD1. This chain's CDR3 is CASSRQGLIQPQHF. In nucleotides, the CDR3 is TGTGCCAGCAGTCGACAGGGGTTGATCCAGCCCCAGCATTTT.